Listed here are 3 T cell receptor beta chains from one sample, sequenced in a study of read filtering for tumor transcriptome and immune sequencing. Molecular barcoded adaptors covering alpha/delta and beta/gamma chains were used on roughly 370 ng RNA. TCRdb recomputed calls from the reads with MiXCR, one row per CDR3 protein. The sample has over 45,000 distinct CDR3 sequences, roughly 20% seen once; the top ten hold about 40%. The material sequenced was a population of CD138-negative cells sorted from bone marrow. Every receptor here comes from a donor over 35 with multiple myeloma.

Worth noting for this clonotype: A much larger clone lies one base from this, so it may be a read error. The J gene is TRBJ1-5, the V gene TRBV4-2; D may be TRBD1 (5 bases). Germline CDR1 LGHNA, CDR2 YNFKEQ. The ends were cut back, 1 base at V and 3 bases at J, with 10 bases in the middle. The CDR3 consists of 15 residues. This CDR3 is CASSQGGANNQPQHF. The CDR3 DNA reads as TGTGCCAGCAGCCAAGGAGGGGCCAACAATCAGCCCCAGCATTTT.

This clonotype came up many times. The DNA for the CDR3 is TGTGCCAGCCTGGGAATACGCAACCAAGAGACCCAGTACTTC. Translated, it gives CASLGIRNQETQYF. This chain uses TRBV28 with TRBJ2-5, with D unresolved. The CDR3 runs 14 residues. Germline V gene sequence: CDR1 MDHEN, CDR2 SYDVKM. V lost 8 bases to trimming and J lost 0 bases, with 13 bases between them.

Note on this clonotype: A much larger clone differs by one base, so this may be a read error. The chain joins TRBV4-1 to TRBJ1-1; 8 bases fit TRBD1. Germline CDR1 MGHRA, CDR2 YSYEKL. V shed 1 base and J 7 bases; nucleotides not matched to a gene: 11. The CDR3 consists of 16 residues. CDR3 bases: TGCGCCAGCAGCCAAGCTACTTGGGACAGGAGCAATGAAGCTTTCTTT. This sequence encodes CASSQATWDRSNEAFF.